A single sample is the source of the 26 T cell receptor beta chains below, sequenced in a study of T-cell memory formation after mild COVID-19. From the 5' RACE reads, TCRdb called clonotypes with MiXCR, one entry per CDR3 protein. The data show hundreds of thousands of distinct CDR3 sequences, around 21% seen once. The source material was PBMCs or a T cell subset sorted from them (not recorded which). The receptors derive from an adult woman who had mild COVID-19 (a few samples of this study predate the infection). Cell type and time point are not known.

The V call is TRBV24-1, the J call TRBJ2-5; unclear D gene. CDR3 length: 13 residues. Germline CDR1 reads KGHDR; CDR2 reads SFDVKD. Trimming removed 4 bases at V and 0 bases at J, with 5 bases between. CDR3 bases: TGTGCCACCAGTGACCAGAACCAAGAGACCCAGTACTTC. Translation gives CATSDQNQETQYF.

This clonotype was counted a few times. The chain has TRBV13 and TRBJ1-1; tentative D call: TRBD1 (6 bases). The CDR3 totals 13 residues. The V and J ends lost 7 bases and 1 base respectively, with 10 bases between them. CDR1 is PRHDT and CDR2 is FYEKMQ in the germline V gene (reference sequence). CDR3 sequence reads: CASTGAQNTEAFF. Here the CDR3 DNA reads TGTGCCAGCACGGGGGCCCAGAACACTGAAGCTTTCTTT. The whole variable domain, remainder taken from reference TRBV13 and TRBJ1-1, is AAGVIQSPRHLIKEKRETATLKCYPIPRHDTVYWYQQGPGQDPQFLISFYEKMQSDKGSIPDRFSAQQFSDYHSELNMSSLELGDSALYFCASTGAQNTEAFFGQGTRLTVV.

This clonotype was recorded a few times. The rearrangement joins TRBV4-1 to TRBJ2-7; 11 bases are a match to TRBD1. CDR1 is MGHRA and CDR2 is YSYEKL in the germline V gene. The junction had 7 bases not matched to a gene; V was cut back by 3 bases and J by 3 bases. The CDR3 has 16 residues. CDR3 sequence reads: CASSHPPGTGGYEQYF. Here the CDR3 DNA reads TGCGCCAGCAGCCACCCCCCAGGGACAGGGGGCTACGAGCAGTACTTC.

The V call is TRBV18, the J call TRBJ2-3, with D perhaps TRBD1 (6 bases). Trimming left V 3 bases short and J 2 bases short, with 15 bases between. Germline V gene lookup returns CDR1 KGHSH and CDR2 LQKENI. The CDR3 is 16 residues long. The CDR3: CASSPNQGLPTDTQYF. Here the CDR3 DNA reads TGTGCCAGCTCACCTAATCAGGGGCTACCCACAGATACGCAGTATTTT.

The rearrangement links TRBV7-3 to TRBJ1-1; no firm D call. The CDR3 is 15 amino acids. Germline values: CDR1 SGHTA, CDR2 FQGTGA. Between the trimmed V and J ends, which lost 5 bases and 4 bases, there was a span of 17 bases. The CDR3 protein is CASSPSPGSVTEAFF. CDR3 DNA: TGTGCCAGCAGCCCTAGCCCGGGGAGCGTCACTGAAGCTTTCTTT.

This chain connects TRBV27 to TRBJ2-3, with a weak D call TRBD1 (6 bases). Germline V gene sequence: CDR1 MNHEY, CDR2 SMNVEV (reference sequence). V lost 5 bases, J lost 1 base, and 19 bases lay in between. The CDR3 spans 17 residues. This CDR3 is CASSPPQGLGGTDTQYF. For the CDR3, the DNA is TGTGCCAGCAGTCCCCCACAGGGTCTCGGGGGCACAGATACGCAGTATTTT.

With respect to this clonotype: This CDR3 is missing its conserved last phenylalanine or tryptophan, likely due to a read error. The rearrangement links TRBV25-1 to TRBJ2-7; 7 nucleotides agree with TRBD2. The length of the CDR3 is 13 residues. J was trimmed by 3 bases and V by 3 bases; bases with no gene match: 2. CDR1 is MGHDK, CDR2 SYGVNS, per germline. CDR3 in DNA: TGTGCCAGCAGTGACCCTAGCGGCTACGAGCAGTACATC. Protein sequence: CASSDPSGYEQYI.

In nucleotides, the CDR3 is TGTGCCAGCAATCCACTAGCGGGGTCTCGACAAAATAGCACAGATACGCAGTATTTT. Amino acids: CASNPLAGSRQNSTDTQYF. The chain recombines TRBV6-2 or TRBV6-3 with TRBJ2-3, with TRBD2 matching 10 bases. V was clipped by 7 bases and J by 0 bases; unmatched bases: 16. Germline values: CDR1 MNHEY, CDR2 SVGEGT. There are 19 residues in the CDR3.

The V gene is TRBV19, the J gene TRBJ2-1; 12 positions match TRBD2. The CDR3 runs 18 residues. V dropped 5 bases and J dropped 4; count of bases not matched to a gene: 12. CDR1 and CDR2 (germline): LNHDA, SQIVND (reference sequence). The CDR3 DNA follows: TGTGCCAGTAGTTCCCCGACTAGCGGGAGCAGAACGTACAATGAGCAGTTCTTC. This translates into CASSSPTSGSRTYNEQFF.

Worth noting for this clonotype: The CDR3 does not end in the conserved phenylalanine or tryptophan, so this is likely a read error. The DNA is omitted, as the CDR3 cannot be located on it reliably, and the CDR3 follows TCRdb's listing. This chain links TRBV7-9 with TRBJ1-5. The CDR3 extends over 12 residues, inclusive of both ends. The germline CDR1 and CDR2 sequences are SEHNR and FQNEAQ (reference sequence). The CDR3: CASSLGEGPLSS.

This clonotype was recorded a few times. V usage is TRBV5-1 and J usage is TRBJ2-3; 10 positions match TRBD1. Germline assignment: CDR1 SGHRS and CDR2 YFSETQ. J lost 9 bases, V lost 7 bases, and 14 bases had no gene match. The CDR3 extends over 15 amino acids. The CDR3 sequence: CASAPGAGTGDTQYF. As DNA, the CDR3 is TGCGCCAGCGCCCCCGGGGCGGGGACAGGGGACACGCAGTATTTT.

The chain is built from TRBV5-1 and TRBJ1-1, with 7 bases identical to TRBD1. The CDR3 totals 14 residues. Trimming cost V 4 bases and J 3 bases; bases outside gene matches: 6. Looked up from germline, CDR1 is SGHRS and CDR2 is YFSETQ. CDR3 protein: CASSPTGWDTEAFF. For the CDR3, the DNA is TGCGCCAGCAGCCCGACAGGGTGGGACACTGAAGCTTTCTTT.

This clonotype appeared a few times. CDR3 DNA: TGTGCCAGCAGGCCGACCCCACTAGTTAATGAGCAGTTCTTC. It specifies CASRPTPLVNEQFF. V usage is TRBV12-3 or TRBV12-4 and J usage is TRBJ2-1; weak D call: TRBD2 (5 bases). Trimming pared 6 bases from V and 7 bases from J, leaving 16 bases between. This CDR3 spans 14 amino acids.

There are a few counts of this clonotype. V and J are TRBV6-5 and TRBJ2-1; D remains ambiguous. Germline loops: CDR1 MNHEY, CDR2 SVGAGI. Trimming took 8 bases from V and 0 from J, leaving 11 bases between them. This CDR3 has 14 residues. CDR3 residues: CASGTVSSYNEQFF. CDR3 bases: TGTGCCAGCGGAACGGTGAGCTCCTACAATGAGCAGTTCTTC.

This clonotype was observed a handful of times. The CDR3 loop reads CASRKAGGNEQFF. The CDR3 nucleotides are TGTGCCAGCAGAAAAGCTGGTGGCAATGAGCAGTTCTTC. J is TRBJ2-1 and V is TRBV7-6; no firm D call. CDR3 size: 13 residues. Germline CDR1 is SGHVS and CDR2 is FNYEAQ. V was pared by 6 bases and J by 6 bases, with 12 bases between.

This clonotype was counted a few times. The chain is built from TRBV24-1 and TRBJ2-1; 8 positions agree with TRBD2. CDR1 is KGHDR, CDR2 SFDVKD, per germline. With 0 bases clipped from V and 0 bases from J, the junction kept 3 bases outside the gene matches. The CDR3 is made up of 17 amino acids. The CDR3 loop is CATSDLRSGSSYNEQFF. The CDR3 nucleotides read TGTGCCACCAGTGATTTGCGGAGCGGGAGCTCCTACAATGAGCAGTTCTTC.

The CDR3 DNA sequence: TGTGCCAGCAGTGTTCCGGGGGTAACAGATACGCAGTATTTT. Translation gives CASSVPGVTDTQYF. The chain has TRBV2 and TRBJ2-3, with TRBD2 as a possible D gene (6 bases). This CDR3 spans 14 amino acids. Germline lookup yields CDR1 SNHLY and CDR2 FYNNEI. Between the trimmed V and J ends, which lost 4 bases and 3 bases, there was a span of 11 bases.

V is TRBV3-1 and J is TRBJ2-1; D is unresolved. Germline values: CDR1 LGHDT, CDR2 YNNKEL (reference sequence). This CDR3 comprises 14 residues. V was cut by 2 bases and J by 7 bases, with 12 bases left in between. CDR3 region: CASSQSGSQNEQFF. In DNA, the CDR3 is TGTGCCAGCAGCCAATCGGGCTCCCAGAATGAGCAGTTCTTC.

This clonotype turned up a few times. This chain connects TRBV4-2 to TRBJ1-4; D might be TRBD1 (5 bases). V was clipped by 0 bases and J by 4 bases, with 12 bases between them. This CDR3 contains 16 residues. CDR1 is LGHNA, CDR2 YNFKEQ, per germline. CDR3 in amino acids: CASSQDWGGNNEKLFF. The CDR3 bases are TGTGCCAGCAGCCAAGATTGGGGGGGGAATAATGAAAAACTGTTTTTT.

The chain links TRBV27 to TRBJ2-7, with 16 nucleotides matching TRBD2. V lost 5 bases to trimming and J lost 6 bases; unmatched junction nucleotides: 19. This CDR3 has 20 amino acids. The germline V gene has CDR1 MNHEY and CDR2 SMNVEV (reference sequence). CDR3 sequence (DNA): TGTGCCAGCAGTCATACCGGGACTAGCGGGAGGGGTGGGACAGAACGCGAGCAGTACTTC. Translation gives CASSHTGTSGRGGTEREQYF.

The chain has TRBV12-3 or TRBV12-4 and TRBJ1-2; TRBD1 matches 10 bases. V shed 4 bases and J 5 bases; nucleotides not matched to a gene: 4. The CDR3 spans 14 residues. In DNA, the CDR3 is TGTGCCAGCAGTTGGGGACAGGGGCTTTATGGCTACACCTTC. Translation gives CASSWGQGLYGYTF.

The CDR3 is CASARDGSIYNEQFF. The CDR3 nucleotides read TGTGCCAGCGCCAGGGACGGATCAATCTACAATGAGCAGTTCTTC. The gene calls are TRBV9 and TRBJ2-1; D might be TRBD1 or TRBD2, each matching 5 bases. The ends were cut back, 7 bases at V and 3 bases at J, with 17 bases in the middle. Germline assignment: CDR1 SGDLS and CDR2 YYNGEE. The CDR3 is made up of 15 amino acids. Filled out from reference TRBV9 and TRBJ2-1, the complete variable domain reads DSGVTQTPKHLITATGQRVTLRCSPRSGDLSVYWYQQSLDQGLQFLIQYYNGEERAKGNILERFSAQQFPDLHSELNLSSLELGDSALYFCASARDGSIYNEQFFGPGTRLTVL.

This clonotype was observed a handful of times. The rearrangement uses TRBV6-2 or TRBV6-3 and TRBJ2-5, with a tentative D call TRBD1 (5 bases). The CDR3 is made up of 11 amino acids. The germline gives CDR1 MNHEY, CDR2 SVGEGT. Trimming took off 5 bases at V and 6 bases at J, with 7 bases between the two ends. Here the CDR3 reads CASSGAKTQYF. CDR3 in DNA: TGTGCCAGCAGTGGGGCTAAGACCCAGTACTTC.

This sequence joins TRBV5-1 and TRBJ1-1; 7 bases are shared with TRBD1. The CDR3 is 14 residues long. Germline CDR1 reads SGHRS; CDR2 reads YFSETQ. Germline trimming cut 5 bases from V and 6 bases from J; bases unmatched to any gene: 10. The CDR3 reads CASSEATGSPEAFF. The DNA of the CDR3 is TGCGCCAGCAGTGAAGCGACAGGGTCACCTGAAGCTTTCTTT.

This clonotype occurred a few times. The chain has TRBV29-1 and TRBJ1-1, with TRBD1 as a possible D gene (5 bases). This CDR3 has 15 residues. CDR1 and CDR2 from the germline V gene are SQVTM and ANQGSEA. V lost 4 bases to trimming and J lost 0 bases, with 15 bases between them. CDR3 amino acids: CSVVGGSTMNTEAFF. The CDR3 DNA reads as TGCAGCGTTGTGGGGGGTTCGACGATGAACACTGAAGCTTTCTTT.

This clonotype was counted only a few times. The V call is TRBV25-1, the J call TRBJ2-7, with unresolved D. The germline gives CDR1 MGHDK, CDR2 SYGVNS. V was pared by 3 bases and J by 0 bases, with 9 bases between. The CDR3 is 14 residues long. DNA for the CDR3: TGTGCCAGCAGTGACGGGCTCTTCTCCTACGAGCAGTACTTC. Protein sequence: CASSDGLFSYEQYF.